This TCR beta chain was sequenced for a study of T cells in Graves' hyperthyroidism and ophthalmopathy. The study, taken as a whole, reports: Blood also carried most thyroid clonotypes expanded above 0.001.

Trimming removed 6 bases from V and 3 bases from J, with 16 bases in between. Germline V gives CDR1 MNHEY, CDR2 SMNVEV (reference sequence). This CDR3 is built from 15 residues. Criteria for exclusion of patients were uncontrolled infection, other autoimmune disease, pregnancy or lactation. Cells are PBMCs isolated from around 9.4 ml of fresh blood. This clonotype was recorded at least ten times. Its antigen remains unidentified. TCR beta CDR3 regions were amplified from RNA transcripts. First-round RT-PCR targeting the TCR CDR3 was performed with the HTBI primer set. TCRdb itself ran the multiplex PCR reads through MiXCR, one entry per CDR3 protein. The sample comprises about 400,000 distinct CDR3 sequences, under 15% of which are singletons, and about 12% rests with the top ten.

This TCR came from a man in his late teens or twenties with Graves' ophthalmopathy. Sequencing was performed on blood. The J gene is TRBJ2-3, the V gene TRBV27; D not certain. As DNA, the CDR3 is TGTGCCAGCAGGACACCCGGTCTGGGTACAGATACGCAGTATTTT. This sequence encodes CASRTPGLGTDTQYF.